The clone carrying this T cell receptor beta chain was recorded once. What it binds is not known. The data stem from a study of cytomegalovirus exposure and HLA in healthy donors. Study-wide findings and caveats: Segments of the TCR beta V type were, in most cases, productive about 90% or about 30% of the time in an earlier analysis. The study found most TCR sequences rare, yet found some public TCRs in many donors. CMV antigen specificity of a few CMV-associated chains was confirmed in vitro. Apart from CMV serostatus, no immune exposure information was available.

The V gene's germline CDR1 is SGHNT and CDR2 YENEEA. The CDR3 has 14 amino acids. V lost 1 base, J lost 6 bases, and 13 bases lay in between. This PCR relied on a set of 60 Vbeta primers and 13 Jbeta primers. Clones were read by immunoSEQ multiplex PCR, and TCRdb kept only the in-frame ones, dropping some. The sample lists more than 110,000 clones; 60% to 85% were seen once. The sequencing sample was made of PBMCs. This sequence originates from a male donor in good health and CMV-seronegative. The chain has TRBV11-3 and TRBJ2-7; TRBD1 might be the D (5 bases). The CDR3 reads CASSLGGSQGEQYF. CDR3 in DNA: TGTGCCAGCAGCTTAGGTGGCAGCCAGGGCGAGCAGTACTTC.